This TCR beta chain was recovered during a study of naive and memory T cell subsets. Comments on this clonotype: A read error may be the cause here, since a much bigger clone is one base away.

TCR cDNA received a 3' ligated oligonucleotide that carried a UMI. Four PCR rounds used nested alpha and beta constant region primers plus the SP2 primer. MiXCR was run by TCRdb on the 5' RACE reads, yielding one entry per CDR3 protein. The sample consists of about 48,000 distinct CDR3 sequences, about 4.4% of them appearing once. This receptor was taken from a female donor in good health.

The CDR3 DNA follows: TGTGCCAGCAGACCGGGACGGCGGAATGAAAACCTGTTTTTT. As protein: CASRPGRRNENLFF. The chain carries TRBV12-3 or TRBV12-4 and TRBJ1-4, with D possibly matching TRBD1 (5 bases). The CDR3 length is 14 residues.